Many counts were recorded for the clone carrying this T cell receptor (beta chain). What it binds is unknown. Unique molecular identifiers tagged individual cDNA molecules. Using its own MiXCR run on the 5' RACE reads, TCRdb lists one record per CDR3 protein. The repertoire holds 50,000 to 60,000 distinct CDR3 sequences, with roughly 9% as singletons. This sample is part of a study of early T cells in non-severe SARS-CoV-2 infection. Looking at the study overall: Bulk RNA taken from unsorted whole blood was sequenced, leaving chains unpaired.

V was clipped by 4 bases and J by 1 base, with 5 bases between them. This CDR3 spans 13 amino acids. Looked up from germline, CDR1 is SGHRS and CDR2 is YFSETQ. Whole-study findings and limits: In VDJdb matching, anti-spike CD8 responses were favored while private and CD4 specificities went missing.

This clonotype was sampled from an adult who was a healthcare worker with PCR-confirmed SARS-CoV-2 infection or an uninfected control (not recorded which). Sequenced material: whole blood. The V gene is TRBV5-1, the J gene TRBJ2-2; D is unresolved. CDR3 in DNA: TGCGCCAGCAGCCCAGGGAACACCGGGGAGCTGTTTTTT. This sequence encodes CASSPGNTGELFF.